These T cell receptor beta chains were read from a single sample in a study of blood T cell repertoires in COVID-19. Assay: immunoSEQ multiplex PCR; the TCRdb copy retains only in-frame clones and omits some. Seen here are approximately 140,000 clones, 87% observed once, and the top ten hold about 4.2%. Specimen: peripheral blood. Every receptor here comes from a woman aged 55-75 years with active or convalescent COVID-19. The CDR3 runs from the conserved cysteine through the conserved F or W. Fields, in order: V gene, clone size, J gene, D gene, CDR3 protein, CDR3 DNA. A D gene is named only where the DNA matches it firmly. The size entry is marked missing in some rows and otherwise reads once, few, many or a size class.

TRBV24-1	NA	TRBJ2-3	NA	CATSDPGRYTDTQYF	TGTGCCACCAGTGACCCGGGGAGATACACAGATACGCAGTATTTT
TRBV5-1	few	TRBJ1-5	NA	CASSPLTGSIYNQPQHF	TGCGCCAGCAGCCCCCTTACAGGGTCGATTTACAATCAGCCCCAGCATTTT
TRBV30	NA	TRBJ2-1	TRBD2	CAWSLAGGWYEQFF	TGTGCCTGGAGTTTAGCGGGGGGGTGGTATGAGCAGTTCTTC
TRBV9	NA	TRBJ2-2	TRBD2	CASSVGGGATGELFF	TGTGCCAGCAGCGTAGGCGGGGGGGCCACCGGGGAGCTGTTTTTT
TRBV6-6	NA	TRBJ1-2	NA	CASSYRSANYGYTF	TGTGCCAGCAGTTACAGAAGCGCTAACTATGGCTACACCTTC
TRBV10-3	NA	TRBJ1-3	TRBD1	CAISLDRGLSGNTIYF	TGTGCCATCAGCCTCGACAGGGGGCTCTCTGGAAACACCATATATTTT
TRBV4-3	NA	TRBJ2-7	NA	CASSQEAGGLYEQYF	TGCGCCAGCAGCCAAGAGGCAGGAGGATTATACGAGCAGTACTTC
TRBV12-3/TRBV12-4	NA	TRBJ1-2	TRBD1	CASSGQGRSGYTF	TGTGCCAGCAGTGGACAGGGGAGAAGTGGCTACACCTTC
TRBV4-3	NA	TRBJ2-3	TRBD2	CASSQDSGGTTDTQYF	TGCGCCAGCAGCCAAGATAGCGGGGGGACAACAGATACGCAGTATTTT
TRBV24-1	NA	TRBJ2-3	NA	CATSDPGEATDTQYF	TGTGCCACCAGTGACCCCGGGGAGGCCACAGATACGCAGTATTTT
TRBV19	NA	TRBJ2-1	TRBD2	CASSLWGGSGEQFF	TGTGCCAGTAGTTTGTGGGGGGGTAGCGGTGAGCAGTTCTTC
TRBV2	NA	TRBJ1-6	TRBD1	CASRAGTGYNSPLHF	TGTGCCAGCAGAGCCGGGACAGGGTATAATTCACCCCTCCACTTT
TRBV4-3	NA	TRBJ2-6	NA	CASSHTRVSGANVLTF	TGCGCCAGCAGCCACACCAGGGTCTCTGGGGCCAACGTCCTGACTTTC
TRBV14	NA	TRBJ2-4	TRBD1	CASSQGQGWAKNIQYF	TGTGCCAGCAGCCAGGGACAGGGATGGGCCAAAAACATTCAGTACTTC
TRBV7-9	NA	TRBJ1-6	NA	CASSSIQGMRNSPLHF	TGTGCCAGCAGCTCGATTCAGGGTATGCGTAATTCACCCCTCCACTTT
TRBV5-5	few	TRBJ1-5	TRBD1	CASSQAQGATQPQHF	TGTGCCAGCAGCCAAGCGCAGGGGGCTACTCAGCCCCAGCATTTT
TRBV7-2	NA	TRBJ1-2	NA	CASSFDGGANYGYTF	TGTGCCAGCAGTTTTGATGGAGGGGCGAACTATGGCTACACCTTC
TRBV5-1	NA	TRBJ2-6	NA	CASSPQGAGANVLTF	TGCGCCAGCAGCCCACAGGGAGCTGGGGCCAACGTCCTGACTTTC
TRBV6-5	NA	TRBJ2-7	TRBD1	CASSPYPGQGYEQYF	TGTGCCAGCAGTCCCTATCCGGGACAGGGTTACGAGCAGTACTTC
TRBV11-2	NA	TRBJ2-7	NA	CASSLVRGAAYEQYF	TGTGCCAGCAGCTTAGTCCGGGGGGCCGCCTACGAGCAGTACTTC
TRBV25-1	NA	TRBJ2-1	TRBD2	CASSDGGSNEQFF	TGTGCCAGCAGTGACGGGGGGTCGAATGAGCAGTTCTTC
TRBV7-8	NA	TRBJ1-5	NA	CASSLAPGGGNQPQHF	TGTGCCAGCAGCTTAGCGCCGGGGGGAGGCAATCAGCCCCAGCATTTT
TRBV12-3/TRBV12-4	NA	TRBJ1-2	TRBD1	CASIPGQGAGYTF	TGTGCCAGCATTCCGGGACAGGGTGCTGGCTACACCTTC
TRBV14	NA	TRBJ1-1	TRBD1	CASSRRGQGSFSAFF	TGTGCCAGCAGCCGACGCGGACAGGGGTCCTTTTCCGCTTTCTTT
TRBV6-5	NA	TRBJ2-7	NA	CASSYGSGAYEQYF	TGTGCCAGCAGTTACGGCTCAGGCGCCTACGAGCAGTACTTC
TRBV25-1	few	TRBJ1-6	TRBD1	CASRTGARNSPLHF	TGTGCCAGCAGGACAGGGGCAAGGAATTCACCCCTCCACTTT
TRBV30	NA	TRBJ1-2	TRBD1	CAWRGTGEFDGYTF	TGTGCCTGGAGGGGGACAGGGGAATTCGATGGCTACACCTTC
TRBV5-1	few	TRBJ1-1	TRBD1	CASSPQGITEAFF	TGCGCCAGCAGCCCACAGGGGATCACTGAAGCTTTCTTT
TRBV11-2	NA	TRBJ1-2	NA	CASSSGQNYGYTF	TGTGCCAGCAGCTCCGGACAGAACTATGGCTACACCTTC
TRBV3-1/TRBV3-2	NA	TRBJ2-2	NA	CASSETGNTGELFF	TGTGCCAGCAGCGAAACGGGAAACACCGGGGAGCTGTTTTTT
TRBV5-6	NA	TRBJ2-7	TRBD1	CASSYGTVSYEQYF	TGTGCCAGCAGTTACGGGACAGTCTCCTACGAGCAGTACTTC
TRBV7-9	NA	TRBJ1-2	TRBD1	CASSPRDSPAYGYTF	TGTGCCAGCAGCCCCAGGGACAGCCCAGCCTATGGCTACACCTTC
TRBV18	NA	TRBJ1-3	NA	CASSLSELLSGNTIYF	TGTGCCAGCTCACTGTCCGAGCTCCTCTCTGGAAACACCATATATTTT
TRBV7-2	NA	TRBJ2-3	TRBD1	CASSPFVGGVTDTQYF	TGTGCCAGCAGCCCGTTCGTAGGGGGCGTCACAGATACGCAGTATTTT
TRBV28	NA	TRBJ1-4	NA	CASSLAATNEKLFF	TGTGCCAGCAGTCTTGCAGCAACTAATGAAAAACTGTTTTTT
TRBV7-3	NA	TRBJ1-1	TRBD1	CASSAGQWAEAFF	TGTGCCAGCAGCGCGGGACAGTGGGCTGAAGCTTTCTTT
TRBV2	NA	TRBJ1-2	NA	CASNRQPPTNYGYTF	TGTGCCAGCAACAGACAACCACCCACTAACTATGGCTACACCTTC
TRBV7-9	NA	TRBJ2-3	TRBD2	CASSSPILAGLTDTQYF	TGTGCCAGCAGCTCCCCTATACTAGCGGGGCTAACTGATACGCAGTATTTT
TRBV4-3	NA	TRBJ2-2	NA	CASSQESDYTGELFF	TGCGCCAGCAGCCAAGAATCAGACTACACCGGGGAGCTGTTTTTT
TRBV3-1/TRBV3-2	NA	TRBJ1-2	NA	CASSYLQGGGGYTF	TGTGCCAGCAGCTACTTACAGGGCGGGGGTGGCTACACCTTC
TRBV18	NA	TRBJ1-3	TRBD1	CASSPRTGAGNTIYF	TGTGCCAGCTCACCCCGGACAGGGGCTGGAAACACCATATATTTT
TRBV19	NA	TRBJ1-3	NA	CASTPTLLRSGNTIYF	TGTGCCAGTACCCCGACCCTACTACGCTCTGGAAACACCATATATTTT
TRBV12-3/TRBV12-4	NA	TRBJ1-5	NA	CASSLTDNQPQHF	TGTGCCAGCAGTCTCACAGATAATCAGCCCCAGCATTTT
TRBV6-1	NA	TRBJ2-5	TRBD1	CASSEGQGAVETQYF	TGTGCCAGCAGTGAAGGACAGGGGGCGGTCGAGACCCAGTACTTC
TRBV12-3/TRBV12-4	NA	TRBJ1-1	NA	CASSLGTGTEAFF	TGTGCCAGCAGTCTCGGGACTGGAACTGAAGCTTTCTTT
TRBV15	NA	TRBJ2-7	NA	CATSRDGPSSEQYF	TGTGCCACCAGCAGAGATGGCCCTAGCTCCGAGCAGTACTTC
TRBV6-5	NA	TRBJ1-1	NA	CASSLEGGTEAFF	TGTGCCAGCAGTTTGGAGGGTGGTACTGAAGCTTTCTTT
TRBV7-9	NA	TRBJ1-2	NA	CASSPGQNYGYTF	TGTGCCAGCAGCCCGGGACAAAACTATGGCTACACCTTC
TRBV10-1	NA	TRBJ1-2	NA	CASRRVSYRDYYGYTF	TGCGCCAGCAGAAGAGTGAGTTACCGGGATTACTATGGCTACACCTTC
TRBV5-1	once	TRBJ1-4	TRBD1	CASSLTGVTNEKLFF	TGCGCCAGCAGCCTAACAGGGGTGACTAATGAAAAACTGTTTTTT
TRBV2	once	TRBJ2-5	TRBD2	CPRRAPSGGGRETQYF	TGTCCCCGCCGGGCCCCTAGCGGGGGGGGGAGAGAGACCCAGTACTTC
TRBV19	NA	TRBJ1-1	NA	CASSPQGPPGEAFF	TGTGCCAGTAGTCCACAGGGACCTCCCGGGGAAGCTTTCTTT
TRBV6-6	NA	TRBJ1-1	NA	CASSKTGENTEAFF	TGTGCCAGCAGTAAGACAGGAGAGAACACTGAAGCTTTCTTT
TRBV9	NA	TRBJ2-5	TRBD2	CASSPGLAGVGETQYF	TGTGCCAGCAGCCCCGGACTAGCGGGGGTCGGAGAGACCCAGTACTTC
TRBV10-2	NA	TRBJ2-2	NA	CASSAREDTGELFF	TGCGCCAGCAGCGCCAGGGAGGACACCGGGGAGCTGTTTTTT
TRBV6-5	NA	TRBJ1-1	NA	CASRQDSNTEAFF	TGTGCCAGCAGACAAGACAGCAACACTGAAGCTTTCTTT
TRBV7-9	NA	TRBJ1-1	TRBD1	CASSLTGGAYTEAFF	TGTGCCAGCAGCTTAACAGGGGGCGCTTACACTGAAGCTTTCTTT
TRBV6-5	few	TRBJ2-7	NA	CASVPGDRDEQYF	TGTGCCAGCGTTCCAGGGGACCGCGACGAGCAGTACTTC
TRBV5-1	NA	TRBJ1-1	NA	CASSLGPPGTEAFF	TGCGCCAGCAGCTTGGGACCCCCGGGGACTGAAGCTTTCTTT
TRBV20-1	NA	TRBJ1-2	NA	CSASPSYGYTF	TGCAGTGCTAGTCCCAGCTATGGCTACACCTTC